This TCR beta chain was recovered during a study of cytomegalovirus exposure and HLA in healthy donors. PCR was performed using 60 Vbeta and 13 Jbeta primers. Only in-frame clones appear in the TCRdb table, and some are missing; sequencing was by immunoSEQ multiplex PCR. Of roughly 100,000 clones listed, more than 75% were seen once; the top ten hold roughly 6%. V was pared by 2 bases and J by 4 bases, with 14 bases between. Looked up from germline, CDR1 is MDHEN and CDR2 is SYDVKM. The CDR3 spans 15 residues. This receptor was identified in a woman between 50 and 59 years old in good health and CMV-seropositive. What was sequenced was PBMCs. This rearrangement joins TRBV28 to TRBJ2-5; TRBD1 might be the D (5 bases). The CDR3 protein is CASSLSQGSVETQYF. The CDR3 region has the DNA TGTGCCAGCAGTTTAAGTCAGGGTTCGGTAGAGACCCAGTACTTC.